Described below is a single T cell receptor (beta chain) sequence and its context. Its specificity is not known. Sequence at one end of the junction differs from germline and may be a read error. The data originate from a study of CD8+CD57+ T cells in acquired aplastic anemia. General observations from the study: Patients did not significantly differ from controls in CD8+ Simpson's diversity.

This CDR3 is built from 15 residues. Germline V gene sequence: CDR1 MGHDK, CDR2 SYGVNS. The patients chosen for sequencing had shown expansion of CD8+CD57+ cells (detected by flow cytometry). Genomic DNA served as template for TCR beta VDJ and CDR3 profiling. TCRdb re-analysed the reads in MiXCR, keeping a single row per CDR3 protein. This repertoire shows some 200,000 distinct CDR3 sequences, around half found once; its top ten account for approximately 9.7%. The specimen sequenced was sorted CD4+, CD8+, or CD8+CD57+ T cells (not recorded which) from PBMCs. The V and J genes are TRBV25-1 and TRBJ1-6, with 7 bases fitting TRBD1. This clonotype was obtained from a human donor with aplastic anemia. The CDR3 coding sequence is TGTGCCAGCAGTGACCGGGCAGGGGGGAATTCACCCCTCTACTTT. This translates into CASSDRAGGNSPLYF.